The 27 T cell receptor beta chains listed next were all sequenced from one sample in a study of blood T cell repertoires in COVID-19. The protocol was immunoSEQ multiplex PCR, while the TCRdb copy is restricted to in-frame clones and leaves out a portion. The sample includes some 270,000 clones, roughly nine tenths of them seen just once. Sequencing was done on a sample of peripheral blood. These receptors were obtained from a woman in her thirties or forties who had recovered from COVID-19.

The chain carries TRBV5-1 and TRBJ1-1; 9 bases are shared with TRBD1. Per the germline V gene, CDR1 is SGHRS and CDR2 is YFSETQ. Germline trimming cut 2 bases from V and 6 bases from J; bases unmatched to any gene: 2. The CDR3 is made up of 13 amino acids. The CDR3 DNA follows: TGCGCCAGCAGCTTACAGGGGGCATCTGAAGCTTTCTTT. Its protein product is CASSLQGASEAFF.

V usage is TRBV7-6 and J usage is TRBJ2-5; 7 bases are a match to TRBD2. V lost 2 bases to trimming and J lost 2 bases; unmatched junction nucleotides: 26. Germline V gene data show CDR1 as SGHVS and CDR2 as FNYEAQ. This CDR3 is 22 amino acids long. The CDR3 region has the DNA TGTGCCAGCAGCTTACGTGCCCCCAGTCTAGCGGCCCTCTCGAGGGTTCAAGAGACCCAGTACTTC. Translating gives CASSLRAPSLAALSRVQETQYF.

CDR3 coding DNA: TGTGCCATCAGTGAGCTTGCAGGGAATAACTATGGCTACACCTTC. Its translation: CAISELAGNNYGYTF. The chain joins TRBV10-3 to TRBJ1-2; D possibly corresponds to TRBD1 (5 bases). CDR1 and CDR2 from the germline V gene are ENHRY and SYGVKD. V lost 2 bases and J 1 base, leaving 11 bases between the germline ends. This CDR3 contains 15 residues.

CDR3 bases: TGCGCCAGCAGCGTGGGAGGCGAGCAGTACTTC. It translates to CASSVGGEQYF. V gene TRBV5-1 combines with J gene TRBJ2-7, with D perhaps matching TRBD2 (6 bases). This CDR3 has 11 amino acids. Between the trimmed V and J ends, which lost 4 bases and 6 bases, there was a span of 8 bases. CDR1 is SGHRS and CDR2 is YFSETQ in the germline V gene. Full variable domain (rest looked up from reference TRBV5-1 and TRBJ2-7): KAGVTQTPRYLIKTRGQQVTLSCSPISGHRSVSWYQQTPGQGLQFLFEYFSETQRNKGNFPGRFSGRQFSNSRSEMNVSTLELGDSALYLCASSVGGEQYFGPGTRLTVT.

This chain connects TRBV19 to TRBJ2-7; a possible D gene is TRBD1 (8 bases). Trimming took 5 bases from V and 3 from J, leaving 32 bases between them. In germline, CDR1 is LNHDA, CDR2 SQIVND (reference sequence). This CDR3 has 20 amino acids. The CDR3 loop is CASSWPTGTGIRLADYEQYV. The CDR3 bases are TGTGCCAGTAGTTGGCCCACCGGGACAGGCATCCGACTAGCAGACTACGAGCAGTACGTC.

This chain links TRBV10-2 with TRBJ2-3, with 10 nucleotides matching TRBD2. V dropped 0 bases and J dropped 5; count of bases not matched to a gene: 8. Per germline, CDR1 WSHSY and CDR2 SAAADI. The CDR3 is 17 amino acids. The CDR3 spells CASSESRSGGALDTQYF. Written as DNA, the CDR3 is TGCGCCAGCAGTGAGTCGAGAAGCGGGGGGGCGTTAGATACGCAGTATTTT.

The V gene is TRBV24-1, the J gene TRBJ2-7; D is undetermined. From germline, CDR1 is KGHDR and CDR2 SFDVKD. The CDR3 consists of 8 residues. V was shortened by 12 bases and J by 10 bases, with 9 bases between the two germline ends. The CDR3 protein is CAPLGQYV. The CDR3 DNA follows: TGTGCCCCTCTAGGACAGTACGTC.

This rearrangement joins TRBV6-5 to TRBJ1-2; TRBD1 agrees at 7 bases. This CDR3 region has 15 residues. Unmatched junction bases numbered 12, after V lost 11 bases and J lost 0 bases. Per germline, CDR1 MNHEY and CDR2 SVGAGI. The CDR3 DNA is TGTGCCTCAACCCAGGGGACAGCGCCTAACTATGGCTACACCTTC. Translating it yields CASTQGTAPNYGYTF.

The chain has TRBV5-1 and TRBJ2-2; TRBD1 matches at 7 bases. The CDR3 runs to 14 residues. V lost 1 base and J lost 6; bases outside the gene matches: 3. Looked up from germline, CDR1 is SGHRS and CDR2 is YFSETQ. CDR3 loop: CASSLRQGAGELFF. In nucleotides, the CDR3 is TGCGCCAGCAGCTTGCGGCAGGGGGCCGGGGAGCTGTTTTTT.

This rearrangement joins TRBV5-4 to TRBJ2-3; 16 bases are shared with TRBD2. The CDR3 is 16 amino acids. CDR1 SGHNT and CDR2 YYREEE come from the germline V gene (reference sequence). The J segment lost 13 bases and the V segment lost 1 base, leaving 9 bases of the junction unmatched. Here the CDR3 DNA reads TGTGCCAGCAGCTTGAAAGGGACTAGCGGGAGGGCAGGGGAGTATTTT. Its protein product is CASSLKGTSGRAGEYF. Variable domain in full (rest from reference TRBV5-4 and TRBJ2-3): ETGVTQSPTHLIKTRGQQVTLRCSSQSGHNTVSWYQQALGQGPQFIFQYYREEENGRGNFPPRFSGLQFPNYSSELNVNALELDDSALYLCASSLKGTSGRAGEYFGPGTRLTVL.

This chain's CDR3 is CASSLRLAGANINEQFF. CDR3 bases: TGCGCCAGCAGCTTGCGGCTAGCGGGGGCCAACATCAATGAGCAGTTCTTC. This rearrangement joins TRBV5-1 to TRBJ2-1; 10 bases align to TRBD2. The V gene end was trimmed by 1 base and the J gene end by 6 bases; junction bases not matched to a gene: 10. CDR3 length equals 17 residues. In germline, CDR1 is SGHRS, CDR2 YFSETQ.

The DNA for the CDR3 is TGTGCCAGCAGCTTATTTTTGAGTGGCTACACCTTC. Residues: CASSLFLSGYTF. The V and J genes are TRBV11-3 and TRBJ1-2; unclear D gene. CDR1 is SGHNT, CDR2 YENEEA, per germline. The CDR3 has 12 residues. V was cut by 2 bases and J by 7 bases, with 8 bases left in between.

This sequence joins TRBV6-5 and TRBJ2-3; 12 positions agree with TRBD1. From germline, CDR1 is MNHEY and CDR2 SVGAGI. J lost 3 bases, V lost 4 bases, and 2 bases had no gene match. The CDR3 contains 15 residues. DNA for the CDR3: TGTGCCAGCAGTTCGGGACAGGGGGCAACAGATACGCAGTATTTT. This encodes CASSSGQGATDTQYF.

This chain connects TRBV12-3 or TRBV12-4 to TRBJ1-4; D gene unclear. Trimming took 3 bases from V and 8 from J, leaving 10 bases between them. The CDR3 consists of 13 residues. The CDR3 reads CASSLGWLEKLFF. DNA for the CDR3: TGTGCCAGCAGTTTGGGCTGGTTGGAAAAACTGTTTTTT.

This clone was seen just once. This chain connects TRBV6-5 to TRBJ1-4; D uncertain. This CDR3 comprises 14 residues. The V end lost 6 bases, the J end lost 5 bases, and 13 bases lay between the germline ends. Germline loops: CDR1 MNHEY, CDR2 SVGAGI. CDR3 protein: CASSPRSGNEKLFF. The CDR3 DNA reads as TGTGCCAGCAGCCCCCGATCGGGAAATGAAAAACTGTTTTTT.

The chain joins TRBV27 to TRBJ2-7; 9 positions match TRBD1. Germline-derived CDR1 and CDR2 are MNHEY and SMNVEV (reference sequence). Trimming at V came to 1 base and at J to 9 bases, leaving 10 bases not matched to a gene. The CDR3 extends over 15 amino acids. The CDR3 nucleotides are TGTGCCAGCAGTTTATTCGGGACAGGGTATGTGGTGCAGTACTTC. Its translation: CASSLFGTGYVVQYF.

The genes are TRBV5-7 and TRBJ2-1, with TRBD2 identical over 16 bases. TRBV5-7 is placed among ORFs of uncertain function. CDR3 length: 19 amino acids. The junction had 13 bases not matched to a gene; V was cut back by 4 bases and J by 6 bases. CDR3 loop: CASSPGLAGGSLLLNEQFF. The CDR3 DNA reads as TGTGCCAGCAGCCCGGGACTAGCGGGAGGGTCCCTTCTTCTCAATGAGCAGTTCTTC.

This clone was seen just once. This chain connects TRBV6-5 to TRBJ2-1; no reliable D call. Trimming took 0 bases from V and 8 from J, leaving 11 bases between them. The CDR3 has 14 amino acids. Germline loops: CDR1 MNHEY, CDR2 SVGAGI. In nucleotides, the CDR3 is TGTGCCAGCAGTTACTCCCTGGCGGTTGATGAGCAGTTCTTC. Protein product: CASSYSLAVDEQFF.

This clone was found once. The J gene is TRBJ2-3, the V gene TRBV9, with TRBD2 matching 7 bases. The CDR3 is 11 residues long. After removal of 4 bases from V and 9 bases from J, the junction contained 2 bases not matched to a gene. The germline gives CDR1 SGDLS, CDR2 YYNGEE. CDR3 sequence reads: CASSPGGTQYF. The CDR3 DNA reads TGTGCCAGCAGCCCCGGGGGGACGCAGTATTTT.

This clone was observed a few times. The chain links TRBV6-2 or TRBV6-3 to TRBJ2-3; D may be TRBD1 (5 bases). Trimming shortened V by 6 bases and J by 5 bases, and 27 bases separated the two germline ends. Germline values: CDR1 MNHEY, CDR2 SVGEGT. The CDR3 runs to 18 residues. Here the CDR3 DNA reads TGTGCCAGCAGCTCGACCCACAAGCAGGGATCCATCCAAGATACGCAGTATTTT. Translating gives CASSSTHKQGSIQDTQYF.

CDR3 in DNA: TGTGCCAGCAGCCCCAGAGGGACAGGGTATAATTCACCCCTCCACTTT. Protein sequence: CASSPRGTGYNSPLHF. The chain has TRBV28 and TRBJ1-6, with TRBD1 identical over 9 bases. The CDR3 is 16 amino acids. Germline-derived CDR1 and CDR2 are MDHEN and SYDVKM. The J segment lost 4 bases and the V segment lost 6 bases, leaving 7 bases of the junction unmatched.

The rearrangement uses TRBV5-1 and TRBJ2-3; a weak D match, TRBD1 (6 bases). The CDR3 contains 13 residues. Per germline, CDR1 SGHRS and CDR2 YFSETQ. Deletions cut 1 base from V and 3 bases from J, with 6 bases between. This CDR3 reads CASSLQGTDTQYF. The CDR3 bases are TGCGCCAGCAGCTTGCAGGGGACAGATACGCAGTATTTT.

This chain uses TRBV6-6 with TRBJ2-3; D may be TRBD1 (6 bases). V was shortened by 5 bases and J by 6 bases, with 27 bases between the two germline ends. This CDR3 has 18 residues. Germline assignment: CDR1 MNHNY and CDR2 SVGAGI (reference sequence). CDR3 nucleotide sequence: TGTGCCAGCAGTCATATCACCCTCCCCGGGACATCAGGGGATACGCAGTATTTT. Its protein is CASSHITLPGTSGDTQYF.

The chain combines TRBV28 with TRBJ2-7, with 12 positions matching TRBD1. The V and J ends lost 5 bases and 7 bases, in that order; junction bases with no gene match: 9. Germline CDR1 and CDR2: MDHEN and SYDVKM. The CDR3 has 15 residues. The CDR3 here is CASSKPGQGAREQYF. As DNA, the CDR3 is TGTGCCAGCAGTAAACCGGGACAGGGGGCCAGGGAGCAGTACTTC.

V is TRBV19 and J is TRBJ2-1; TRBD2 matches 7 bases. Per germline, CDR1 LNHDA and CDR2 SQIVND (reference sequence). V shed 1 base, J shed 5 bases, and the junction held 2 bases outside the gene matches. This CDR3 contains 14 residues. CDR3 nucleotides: TGTGCCAGTAGTATAGGACTAGCCCACAATGAGCAGTTCTTC. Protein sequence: CASSIGLAHNEQFF.

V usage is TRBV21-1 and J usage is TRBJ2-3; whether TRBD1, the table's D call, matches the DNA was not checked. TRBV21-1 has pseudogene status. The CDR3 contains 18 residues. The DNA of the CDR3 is TGTGCCAGCAGCAAAAACATTAAGGGGGACAGGGGCACAGATACGCAGTATTTT. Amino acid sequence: CASSKNIKGDRGTDTQYF.

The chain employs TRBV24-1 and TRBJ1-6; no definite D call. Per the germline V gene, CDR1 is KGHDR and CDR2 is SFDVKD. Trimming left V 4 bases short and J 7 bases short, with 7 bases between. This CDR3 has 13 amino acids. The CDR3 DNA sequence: TGTGCCACCAGTGAAAACACCAATTCACCCCTCCACTTT. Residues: CATSENTNSPLHF.